Included here is one T cell receptor (beta chain) sequence, with context. Its antigen target is currently unknown. No base qualities exist here, and no much larger clone lies one base off it. From each donor, a single peripheral blood sample of approximately 110 mL on average was drawn into heparinised tubes. Naive, central memory, regulatory and stem cell-like memory CD4+ T cells were sorted on a BD FACSAria II using a panel including CD45RO, CCR7, CD25, CD127, CD95 and CD27. Purity was above 95% for every sorted population. PBMCs were separated immediately by Lymphoprep density gradient centrifugation and were stained directly, without being cultured. To minimize batch effects, samples were stained and sorted in pairs, one healthy donor with one patient per experiment. This sample is drawn from a study of beta chain features in type 1 diabetes (dated by TCRdb to the late 2010s). For context, the study as a whole: No differences in mean age, gender distribution, total cell number or subset yield were found between patients and healthy donors. Whereas all 28 donors provided naive and central memory subsets, regulatory and stem cell-like memory subsets were isolated from just 8 patients and about 8 healthy donors. A total of approximately 99,000,000 sorted cells were examined across all samples, and RNA yield correlated strongly with the number of cells per subset. The study compared TCRB repertoires of sorted circulating CD4+ T cell subsets between recently diagnosed type 1 diabetes patients and matched healthy donors. What the study reported, not specific to this receptor: At VDJ recombination sites, patients with type 1 diabetes made fewer insertions and deleted more nucleotides, a pattern implying thymic rearrangement abnormalities. In all four CD4+ subsets, TCRB CDR3 length was moderately but significantly shorter in type 1 diabetes patients. Naive, central memory and regulatory TCRB repertoires appeared to be more alike among patients than among healthy donors. Only small numbers of individuals were included in the HLA sub-analyses, which left unresolved whether HLA type had any influence on TCRB rearrangement. Because cDNA was sequenced instead of genomic DNA, activated cells with high expression could be over-represented, although the groups did not differ in activation or CD3 levels. PCR might favor shorter templates, but patient and control samples were amplified and corrected together, so any skew would affect both groups equally.

The entire amount of isolated RNA was reverse transcribed using the High Capacity cDNA Reverse Transcription Kit, so the sequenced TCRB transcripts were expressed ones. Deep immunoSEQ sequencing was applied to naive, central memory and regulatory T cell samples, giving an average of approximately 3.8 million total reads per sample. Sorted cells were lysed in RLT buffer, and RNA was extracted using DNase-treated RNeasy Micro or Mini kits according to cell number. To prevent cross-contamination, every cell subset was processed on its own, while patient and healthy donor samples were processed together. The immunoSEQ multiplex PCR was used to amplify TCRB sequences from cDNA, yielding 87-bp fragments that span the CDR3 region. Sequencing of the amplicons was performed on the Illumina HiSeq platform. For the original study's pipeline: Synthetic template baselines were used to correct PCR bias computationally, reads within Hamming distance 2 were collapsed, and singletons that could not be merged were discarded. Reads were aligned against IMGT so that V, D and J genes, CDR3 length and insertions or deletions at six rearrangement sites could be assigned. Within each subset, clonotype counts were normalized to sorted cell number, and only after that were true diversity and Gini coefficients computed with the tcR R package. The overlap coefficient, calculated on TCRB nucleotide sequences, was used to measure repertoire sharing. Out-of-frame TCRB sequences from naive cells were analyzed as a proxy for the pre-selection repertoire. TCRdb's version of the immuneACCESS table is confined to in-frame rearrangements and falls short of the full clone set. An unresolved V gene accounts for under half of the shortfall where checked; the remainder is of unknown origin. The D gene and trimming were derived from the DNA, and the V and J assignments and clone size from that table. The sample contains under 550,000 clones, over 10% of them found a single time. The ten largest make up approximately 0.05% of the sample.

Material: naive CD4+ T cells from blood. According to the study, the label for this sample's cell subset or site signals: true naive CD4+ T cells. The receptor was isolated from a woman younger than 35 in good health.

The CDR3 is CASSQVNADEQYF. The sequenced DNA is TGTGCCAGCAGCCAAGTCAATGCGGACGAGCAGTACTTC. Here the chain combines TRBV4-2 and TRBJ2-7; too little of a D gene remains to name it. V is pared back by 1 base and J by 5 bases, with 9 bases lying between the germline termini. The cysteine opens and the phenylalanine closes a CDR3 of 13 amino acids. Just CDR3 DNA is preserved here, 39 bases in frame from base 1. Looking up the germline V gene yields CDR1 LGHNA and CDR2 YNFKEQ.